The present T cell receptor beta chain was sequenced within a study of shared clonotypes between healthy human individuals. This CDR3 spans 14 amino acids. The germline V gene has CDR1 LGHNA and CDR2 YNFKEQ. The ends were cut back, 1 base at V and 3 bases at J, with 10 bases in the middle. Original processing notes: There were no quality scores in the junction-only immunoSEQ sequences, so filtering differed. TCRdb's copy holds only in-frame clones and misses some; the assay was immunoSEQ multiplex PCR. V and J calls and clone size are given by that table; D and trimming were obtained from the DNA. Among 2.5 million or so clones listed, around 90% were seen once. Points from the study as a whole: As a rule, naive subsets had a larger estimated richness than memory subsets. Blood was the only sampled material, and tissue repertoires likely differ.

Details on this clone: Its antigen remains unidentified.

The sequencing input was naive CD4+ T cells sorted from blood. Subset denoted: CD45RA+ positively selected. This receptor was identified in a man aged 18 to 30 in good health. The chain has TRBV4-2 and TRBJ2-7, with a tentative D call TRBD1 (6 bases). DNA for the CDR3: TGTGCCAGCAGCCAAGGAGGACAGAGCTACGAGCAGTACTTC. It specifies CASSQGGQSYEQYF.